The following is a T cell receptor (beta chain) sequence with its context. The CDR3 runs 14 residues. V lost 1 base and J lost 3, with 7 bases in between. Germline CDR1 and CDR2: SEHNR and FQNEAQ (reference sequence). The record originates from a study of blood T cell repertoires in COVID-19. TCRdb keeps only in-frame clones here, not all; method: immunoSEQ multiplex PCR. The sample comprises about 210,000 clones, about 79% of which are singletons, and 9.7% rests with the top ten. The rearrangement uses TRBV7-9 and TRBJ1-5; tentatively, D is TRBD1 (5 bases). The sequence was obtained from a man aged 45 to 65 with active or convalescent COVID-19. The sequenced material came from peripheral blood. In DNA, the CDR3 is TGTGCCAGCAGCTTAGTAGGGGTCAATCAGCCCCAGCATTTT. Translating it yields CASSLVGVNQPQHF.